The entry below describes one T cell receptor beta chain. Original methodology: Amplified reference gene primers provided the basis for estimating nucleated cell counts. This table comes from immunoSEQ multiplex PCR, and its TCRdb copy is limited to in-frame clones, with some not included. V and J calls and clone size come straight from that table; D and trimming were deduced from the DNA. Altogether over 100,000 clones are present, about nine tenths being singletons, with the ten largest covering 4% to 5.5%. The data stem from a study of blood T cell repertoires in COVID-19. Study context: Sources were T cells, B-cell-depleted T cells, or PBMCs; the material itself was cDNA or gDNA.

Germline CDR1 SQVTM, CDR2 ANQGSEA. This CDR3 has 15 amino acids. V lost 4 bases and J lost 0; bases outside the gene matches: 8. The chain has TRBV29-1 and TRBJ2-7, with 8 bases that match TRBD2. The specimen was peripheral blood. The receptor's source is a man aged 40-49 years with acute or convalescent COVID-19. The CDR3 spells CSVVSGEKSSYEQYF. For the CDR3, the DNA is TGCAGCGTTGTTAGCGGGGAGAAAAGCTCCTACGAGCAGTACTTC.